This TCR beta chain was recovered during a study of OX40 agonist ivuxolimab in advanced cancers. TCRdb's copy holds only in-frame clones and misses some; the assay was immunoSEQ multiplex PCR. This table has tens of thousands of clones, 80% to 90% appearing once. The V gene lost 1 base and the J gene lost 3 bases, with 9 bases spanning the gap. This CDR3 region has 14 residues. Looked up from germline, CDR1 is SGHRS and CDR2 is YFSETQ. This receptor was taken from an adult with an advanced solid tumor such as melanoma, head and neck, liver or kidney cancer. V gene TRBV5-1 combines with J gene TRBJ2-3, with D possibly TRBD2 on 6 matching bases. The sequencing used CD4+ or CD8+ T cells sorted from blood, collected in a trial of the OX40 agonist ivuxolimab. The CDR3 spells CASSLQEGTDTQYF. CDR3 coding DNA: TGCGCCAGCAGCTTGCAGGAGGGGACAGATACGCAGTATTTT.